This TCR beta chain derives from a study of cytomegalovirus exposure and HLA in healthy donors. Whole-study results and caveats: Earlier analysis looked at TCR beta V segments, and most were productive about 87% or about 30% of the time. A later analysis reportedly found fewer N-insertions in an Asian-associated ancestry cluster than the roughly 670-donor mean.

Concerning this clone: What it recognizes is unknown.

The PCR contained 60 Vbeta and 13 Jbeta primers. TCRdb's copy holds only in-frame clones and misses some; the assay was immunoSEQ multiplex PCR. This sample yields some 190,000 clones, of which 85% are seen a single time; 1% belongs to the top ten. The CDR3 has 13 amino acids. V was trimmed by 5 bases and J by 7 bases, leaving 9 bases between them. Per the germline V gene, CDR1 is LNHNV and CDR2 is YYDKDF (reference sequence). The TCR was taken from a boy aged 2-9 years in good health and CMV-seronegative. Sequenced input: PBMCs. This sequence joins TRBV15 and TRBJ1-6, with unresolved D. This chain's CDR3 is CATSDIVNSPLHF. The CDR3 nucleotides read TGTGCCACCAGCGACATTGTAAATTCACCCCTCCACTTT.